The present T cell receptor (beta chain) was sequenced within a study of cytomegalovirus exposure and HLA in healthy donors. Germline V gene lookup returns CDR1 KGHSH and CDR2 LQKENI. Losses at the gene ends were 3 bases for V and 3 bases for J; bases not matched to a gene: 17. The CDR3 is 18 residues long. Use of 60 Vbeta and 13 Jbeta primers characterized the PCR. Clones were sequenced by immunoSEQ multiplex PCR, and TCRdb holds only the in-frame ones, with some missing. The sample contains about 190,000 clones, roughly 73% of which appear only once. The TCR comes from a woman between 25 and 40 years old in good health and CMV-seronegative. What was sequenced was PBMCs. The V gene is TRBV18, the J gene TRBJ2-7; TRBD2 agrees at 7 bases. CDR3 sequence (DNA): TGTGCCAGCTCACCCAGATGGGCTAGCGGCACGCCGGGCTACGAGCAGTACTTC. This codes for CASSPRWASGTPGYEQYF.